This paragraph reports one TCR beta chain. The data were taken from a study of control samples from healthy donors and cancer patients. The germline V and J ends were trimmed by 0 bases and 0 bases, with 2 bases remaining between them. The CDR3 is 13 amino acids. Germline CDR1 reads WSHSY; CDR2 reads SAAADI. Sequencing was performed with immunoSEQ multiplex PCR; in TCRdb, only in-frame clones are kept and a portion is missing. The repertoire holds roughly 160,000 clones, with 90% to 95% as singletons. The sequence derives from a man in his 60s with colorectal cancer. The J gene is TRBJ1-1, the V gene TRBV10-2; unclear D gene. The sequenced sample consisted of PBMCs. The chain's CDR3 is CASSESVNTEAFF. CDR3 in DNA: TGCGCCAGCAGTGAGTCCGTGAACACTGAAGCTTTCTTT.